This T cell receptor (beta chain) was sequenced in a study of shared T cell receptors in the human thymus. The protocol was immunoSEQ multiplex PCR, while the TCRdb copy is restricted to in-frame clones and leaves out a portion. The top ten hold roughly 0.0086% of the sample, which has more than 550,000 clones, around 87% seen once. CDR1 is WSHSY and CDR2 is SAAADI in the germline V gene. Trimming stripped 2 bases from V and 3 bases from J, with 17 bases between. This CDR3 is 17 amino acids long. These sequences were also reported in another study, on human thymus T cells. From that study: Surgeons resected thymus tissue during corrective heart surgery.

The TCR comes from a boy less than two years old with a congenital heart defect. Sequencing was performed on thymocytes. The chain couples TRBV10-2 to TRBJ2-1, with D possibly matching TRBD1 (6 bases). The CDR3 sequence: CASSENYTGFIYNEQFF. The CDR3 DNA is TGCGCCAGCAGTGAGAACTATACAGGGTTCATCTACAATGAGCAGTTCTTC.